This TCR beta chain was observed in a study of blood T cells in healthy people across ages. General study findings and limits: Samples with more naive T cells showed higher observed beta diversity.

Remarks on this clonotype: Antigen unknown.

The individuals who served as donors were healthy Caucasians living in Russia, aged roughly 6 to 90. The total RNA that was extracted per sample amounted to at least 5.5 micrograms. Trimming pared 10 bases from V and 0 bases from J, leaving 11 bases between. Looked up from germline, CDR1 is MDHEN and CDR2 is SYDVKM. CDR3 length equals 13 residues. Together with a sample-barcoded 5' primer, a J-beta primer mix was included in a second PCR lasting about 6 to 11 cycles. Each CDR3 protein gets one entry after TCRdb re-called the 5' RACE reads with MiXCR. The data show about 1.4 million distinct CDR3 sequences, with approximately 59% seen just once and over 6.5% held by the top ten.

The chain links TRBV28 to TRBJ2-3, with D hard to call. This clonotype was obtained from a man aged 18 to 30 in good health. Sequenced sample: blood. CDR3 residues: CATAAPSTDTQYF. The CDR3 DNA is TGTGCCACCGCGGCGCCTAGCACAGATACGCAGTATTTT.